This T cell receptor beta chain comes out of a study of T cell responses to AZD1222 COVID-19 vaccine (dated by TCRdb to 2020 to 2022). Describing the broader study: Because spike-specific TCR depth and breadth did not differ between the two schedules, AZD1222 recipients who got a second dose at roughly 4 weeks were pooled with those who got a second dose at roughly 12 weeks. A total of just over 230 trial participants underwent TCR sequencing, of whom nearly 210 received two doses of AZD1222 and about 26 received two doses of the MenACWY control vaccine. Trial participants were enrolled by age into subgroups of 18-55, 56-69 and 70-plus years, and about 150, 27 and 61 TCR-sequenced participants, respectively, were included in these subgroups.

The CDR3 regions of human TCRbeta chains were analyzed by immunosequencing. On the authors' methods: TCRs in the repertoires were compared against a reference library of SARS-CoV-2-specific TCRs that had been generated with the MIRA antigen-specificity platform. Breadth was defined as the fraction of unique TCRs that were SARS-CoV-2-associated. Depth was defined as the fraction of total T cells that were SARS-CoV-2-associated. Using the MIRA data, every spike-specific TCR was mapped to the spike region that the TCR reacted to and assigned to either a CD4 or a CD8 class. Log10-transformed breadth and depth values were compared by one-way ANOVA with Sidak's multiple comparisons tests. Entries here come from immuneACCESS through TCRdb and include only in-frame sequences with V and J called. Some clones fail to appear in such tables; in the studies checked, an unresolved V gene covers under half of the shortfall, and the cause of the remainder is unknown. Clone size and the V and J calls come from that table; the DNA yielded D and trimming. Recorded for this sample are some 170,000 clones; about 92% of them occurred a single time. Clones ranked in the top ten supply 2.6% of the sample.

Read against the paper, the sample's time point label means: baseline before first vaccination. Vaccinee samples were obtained from the UK trials COV001 and COV002, which included a single-blind randomized controlled phase 2/3 trial of AZD1222 (ChAdOx1 nCoV-19) in healthy adults. For TCRbeta chain sequencing, PBMC samples were collected from trial participants at day 0 and at day 28 after the second dose. Overall study outcomes, separate from this receptor: In the small 56-69-year group, the increase in depth fell short of significance, most likely because of low power. Most participants were white British and females outnumbered males, and the authors suggested that clonal diversity may have been underestimated. Epitopes outside the regions mutated in the B.1.351 and B.1.1.7 variants were reportedly recognized by nearly half of the unique spike-specific TCRs. Conclusions about previously exposed vaccinees were limited because only six AZD1222 recipients were SARS-CoV-2 seropositive at baseline. Because no day 14 peak-response samples were available, the repertoires could be characterized only after the peak T cell response. CD4 TCRs associated with the vaccine covered the entire spike protein, and the dominant responses were in regions 160-218 and 743-854. After two AZD1222 doses, spike-specific TCR breadth and depth were significantly higher than at day 0 and than in MenACWY recipients.

A remark on this clone: Its antigen remains undetermined. Base qualities are not provided; no much larger clone lies one nucleotide away.

This sequence was found in an adult in good health. The sample in question was peripheral blood, obtained on day 0 of AZD1222 vaccination.

CDR3 sequence: CSVEGTAMNGYTF. The nucleotide sequence is TGCAGCGTTGAGGGGACGGCTATGAATGGCTACACCTTC. The chain is assembled from TRBV29-1 and TRBJ1-2; 5 matching bases give a weak D call of TRBD1. V is reduced by 3 bases and J by 6 bases, leaving a spacing of 14 bases between them. Per the germline V gene, SQVTM is the CDR1 and ANQGSEA is the CDR2. The CDR3 sequence holds 13 residues, the cysteine and phenylalanine included. The DNA shown is the 39-base CDR3, in frame from base 1.